The next 26 T cell receptor delta chains were all read from a single sample in a study of gamma-delta chains in newborns, infants, children. TCRdb made new clone calls on the reads using CATT. Of 4,000 to 5,500 delta-chain clones in the sample, more than 30% were seen once. The sample taken for sequencing was blood. These receptors were taken from a child who received the measles vaccine.

The chain has TRDV1 and TRDJ1; no clear D gene. The CDR3 consists of 19 residues. The V gene lost 2 bases and the J gene lost 1 base, with 23 bases spanning the gap. Looked up from germline, CDR1 is TSWWSYY and CDR2 is QGS. DNA of the CDR3: TGTGCTCTTGGGGAAGTGTATTCGCGCCTCGGGTACTCCACCGATAAACTCATCTTT. Amino acid sequence: CALGEVYSRLGYSTDKLIF.

This clone was seen just once. The chain combines TRDV2 with TRDJ1, with 13 nucleotides matching TRDD3. The V and J ends lost 2 bases and 0 bases, in that order; junction bases with no gene match: 8. Germline CDR1 and CDR2: GEAIGNYY and EKD. This CDR3 has 18 residues. For the CDR3, the DNA is TGTGCCTGTGACAAAGGGTACTGGGGGATACGGTACACCGATAAACTCATCTTT. This gives the protein CACDKGYWGIRYTDKLIF.

This clone has a handful of counts. The chain links TRDV1 to TRDJ2; the match to TRDD3 covers 8 bases. The germline V gene encodes CDR1 TSWWSYY and CDR2 QGS. J was trimmed by 1 base and V by 0 bases; bases with no gene match: 25. The CDR3 is 24 amino acids. The CDR3 region is CALGELEPTDKILWGKLLTAQLFF. DNA of the CDR3: TGTGCTCTTGGGGAACTAGAACCTACGGATAAAATACTCTGGGGGAAACTTTTGACAGCACAACTCTTCTTT.

The rearrangement links TRDV1 to TRDJ1, with 10 bases that match TRDD3. Germline values: CDR1 TSWWSYY, CDR2 QGS. CDR3 length equals 21 residues. The V gene end was trimmed by 0 bases and the J gene end by 0 bases; junction bases not matched to a gene: 16. This chain's CDR3 is CALGELVPNWGIPFYTDKLIF. The CDR3 DNA follows: TGTGCTCTTGGGGAACTAGTTCCCAACTGGGGGATCCCTTTTTACACCGATAAACTCATCTTT.

The chain is built from TRDV2 and TRDJ1; 11 bases are a match to TRDD3. CDR3 length: 22 residues. V lost 0 bases, J lost 2 bases, and 22 bases stayed unmatched. Germline V gene data show CDR1 as GEAIGNYY and CDR2 as EKD. CDR3 DNA sequence: TGTGCCTGTGACACCTTGCCTCCGCCTATTTTACTGGGGGATATGAGGACCGATAAACTCATCTTT. Its protein product is CACDTLPPPILLGDMRTDKLIF.

In this sample, this clone turned up a few times. The V gene is TRDV1, the J gene TRDJ2, with TRDD3 matching 8 bases. This CDR3 spans 20 amino acids. V shed 2 bases, J shed 0 bases, and the junction held 14 bases outside the gene matches. Germline CDR1 and CDR2: TSWWSYY and QGS. The CDR3 coding sequence is TGTGCTCTTGGGGAAGAACGCGTTACTGGGGGCCCCGCTTTGACAGCACAACTCTTCTTT. As protein: CALGEERVTGGPALTAQLFF.

This clone was seen once. The V gene is TRDV1, the J gene TRDJ1; 7 nucleotides match TRDD3. The CDR3 consists of 14 residues. V shed 2 bases, J shed 8 bases, and the junction held 8 bases outside the gene matches. From germline, CDR1 is TSWWSYY and CDR2 QGS. CDR3 in DNA: TGTGCTCTTGGGGAAGGGCCGTCACTGGGGAAACTCATCTTT. Protein sequence: CALGEGPSLGKLIF.

Comments on this clone: Other DNA sequences in this specimen translate into the identical CDR3. The chain carries TRDV1 and TRDJ2; 7 bases are a match to TRDD3. In germline, CDR1 is TSWWSYY, CDR2 QGS. The CDR3 has 23 amino acids. J lost 0 bases, V lost 2 bases, and 24 bases had no gene match. In nucleotides, the CDR3 is TGTGCTCTTGGGGAATTCTGCCCTCCATCGTCGTTACTGGGGCTTACTTTGACAGCACAACTCTTCTTT. Translating gives CALGEFCPPSSLLGLTLTAQLFF.

The sample holds one count of this clone. This clone may be a read error of a much larger clone one base away. The chain employs TRDV2 and TRDJ3; TRDD3 aligns across 8 bases. CDR1 GEAIGNYY and CDR2 EKD come from the germline V gene. This CDR3 contains 22 residues. The CDR3, as DNA: TGTGCCAGTGACACGCCAAGTCCCTGGGGGAACTGGAGCTCCTGGGACACCCGACAGATGTTTTTC. Its translation: CASDTPSPWGNWSSWDTRQMFF.

This chain links TRDV1 with TRDJ1; possibly TRDD2 or TRDD3 for D (6 bases each). Per germline, CDR1 TSWWSYY and CDR2 QGS. V was clipped by 5 bases and J by 0 bases, with 25 bases between them. This CDR3 is built from 19 residues. CDR3 sequence: CALGPVPVWGSYYTDKLIF. The CDR3 coding sequence is TGTGCTCTTGGGCCGGTTCCCGTCTGGGGATCCTACTACACCGATAAACTCATCTTT.

This clone turned up a few times. This chain uses TRDV1 with TRDJ1, with TRDD3 matching over 10 bases. Per the germline V gene, CDR1 is TSWWSYY and CDR2 is QGS. The CDR3 length is 17 residues. The trim removed 9 bases at V and 4 bases at J, leaving 17 bases unmatched. Here the CDR3 reads CALFSPSTGGSLDKLIF. The CDR3 DNA follows: TGTGCTCTGTTTTCCCCGTCTACTGGGGGATCCCTCGATAAACTCATCTTT.

The J gene is TRDJ1, the V gene TRDV1; D possibly uses TRDD2 or TRDD3 (7 bases each). Germline loops: CDR1 TSWWSYY, CDR2 QGS. V was shortened by 1 base and J by 2 bases, with 23 bases between the two germline ends. The CDR3 totals 19 residues. The CDR3 DNA reads as TGTGCTCTTGGGGAACAGGATTCCTACGAGACACTGGGGACCGATAAACTCATCTTT. Its translation is CALGEQDSYETLGTDKLIF.

Of note for this clone: A far larger clone is off by one base, so a read error is likely. The same CDR3 can be traced to other DNA sequences in this sample. The chain combines TRDV3 with TRDJ1, with TRDD3 identical over 7 bases. V shed 0 bases and J 1 base; nucleotides not matched to a gene: 11. CDR3 length: 16 residues. Looked up from germline, CDR1 is TVYSNPD and CDR2 is GDNSRS (reference sequence). CDR3 DNA sequence: TGTGCCTTTAGGGGTGAAAGATGGGGGACCACCGATAAACTCATCTTT. It specifies CAFRGERWGTTDKLIF.

The rearrangement uses TRDV3 and TRDJ1, with D unresolved. The V end lost 4 bases, the J end lost 2 bases, and 14 bases lay between the germline ends. The CDR3 is 13 residues long. Per the germline V gene, CDR1 is TVYSNPD and CDR2 is GDNSRS (reference sequence). The CDR3 region is CASCFFGTDKLIF. DNA for the CDR3: TGTGCCTCCTGCTTCTTCGGGACCGATAAACTCATCTTT.

This clone is classed as hyperexpanded. V gene TRDV3 combines with J gene TRDJ1, with 12 nucleotides matching TRDD3. CDR3 length: 17 amino acids. With V trimmed by 1 base and J by 3 bases, 12 bases remained unmatched. In germline, CDR1 is TVYSNPD, CDR2 GDNSRS (reference sequence). In DNA, the CDR3 is TGTGCCTTTAAAACCGGCCGCTGGGGGATACGCGCCGATAAACTCATCTTT. Translated: CAFKTGRWGIRADKLIF.

Turning to this clone: The junction and the germline gene differ at one end; a read error may be behind it. The chain is built from TRDV1 and TRDJ1; 10 positions match TRDD3. Looked up from germline, CDR1 is TSWWSYY and CDR2 is QGS. CDR3 length: 19 amino acids. This CDR3 is CAHGELALYWGIPTDKLIF. The DNA for the CDR3 is TGTGCTCATGGGGAACTAGCCCTTTACTGGGGGATCCCTACCGATAAACTCATCTTT.

The chain links TRDV1 to TRDJ1, with 11 bases aligning to TRDD3. CDR1 is TSWWSYY, CDR2 QGS, per germline. V shed 2 bases and J 0 bases; nucleotides not matched to a gene: 20. This CDR3 comprises 22 residues. In nucleotides, the CDR3 is TGTGCTCTTGGGGAAAAGGAGGACTGGGGGATAGGGTATCTGGAGTACACCGATAAACTCATCTTT. It specifies CALGEKEDWGIGYLEYTDKLIF.

The V gene is TRDV3, the J gene TRDJ1; TRDD3 might be the D (5 bases). Trimming took off 2 bases at V and 2 bases at J, with 33 bases between the two ends. The germline V gene has CDR1 TVYSNPD and CDR2 GDNSRS (reference sequence). The length of the CDR3 is 20 residues. The CDR3 spells CAFRTLLRYTWEIRTDKLIF. In DNA form, the CDR3 reads TGTGCCTTTCGTACGCTCCTCCGGTATACCTGGGAGATAAGGACCGATAAACTCATCTTT.

About this clone itself: This likely reflects a read error, since a far larger clone is one base away. The rearrangement uses TRDV1 and TRDJ1, with 12 bases fitting TRDD3. The CDR3 covers 19 residues. V gave up 1 base and J gave up 6 bases; unmatched junction bases: 15. Germline V gives CDR1 TSWWSYY, CDR2 QGS. The CDR3 region is CALGEPPFSDWGIQHKLIF. The CDR3 nucleotides are TGTGCTCTTGGGGAACCTCCCTTCAGTGACTGGGGGATACAACATAAACTCATCTTT.

The gene calls are TRDV1 and TRDJ1, with 11 bases aligning to TRDD3. The CDR3 loop spans 31 amino acids. With V trimmed by 1 base and J by 0 bases, 46 bases remained unmatched. CDR1 TSWWSYY and CDR2 QGS come from the germline V gene. In DNA, the CDR3 is TGTGCTCTTGGGGAACGCCTTTTTCCTATAGATCTCGTGGGGGATACGCCGTACGGTTTTGAAGCCTCCCCGTACACCGATAAACTCATCTTT. It encodes CALGERLFPIDLVGDTPYGFEASPYTDKLIF.

Turning to this clone: Being one base from a much bigger clone, this may be a read error. Other DNA sequences in the sample encode the same CDR3. The chain couples TRDV2 to TRDJ1; 7 bases line up with TRDD3. Germline CDR1 GEAIGNYY, CDR2 EKD. This CDR3 is 12 amino acids long. The CDR3 bases are TGTGCCTGTGAGGGATACACCGATAAACTCATCTTC. It translates to CACEGYTDKLIF.

In its sample, this clone ranks as medium-sized (0.01 to 0.1%). This chain joins TRDV1 and TRDJ1, with 8 bases fitting TRDD3. Germline V CDR1 and CDR2: TSWWSYY, QGS. V gave up 2 bases and J gave up 1 base; unmatched junction bases: 18. The length of the CDR3 is 20 residues. As DNA, the CDR3 is TGTGCTCTTGGGGAAATAACCTGGTTACTGGGGGTCTATTCCACCGATAAACTCATCTTT. Residues: CALGEITWLLGVYSTDKLIF.

This sequence joins TRDV2 and TRDJ1; 9 bases map to TRDD3. Germline CDR1 is GEAIGNYY and CDR2 is EKD. The trim removed 0 bases at V and 6 bases at J, leaving 7 bases unmatched. This CDR3 is 15 amino acids long. CDR3 residues: CACDTGTGGTNKLIF. The CDR3 bases are TGTGCCTGTGACACCGGGACTGGGGGAACCAATAAACTCATCTTT.

The chain joins TRDV1 to TRDJ1; tentative D call: TRDD3 (6 bases). The CDR3 loop spans 15 amino acids. Trimming took 5 bases from V and 0 from J, leaving 13 bases between them. CDR1 is TSWWSYY, CDR2 QGS, per germline. CDR3 protein: CALGLWGLYTDKLIF. CDR3 sequence (DNA): TGTGCTCTTGGGCTTTGGGGGCTGTACACCGATAAACTCATCTTT.

This clone has just a few counts. V and J are TRDV1 and TRDJ1; D may be TRDD3 (6 bases). V lost 5 bases to trimming and J lost 4 bases, with 20 bases between them. Germline CDR1 reads TSWWSYY; CDR2 reads QGS. This CDR3 region has 16 residues. CDR3 in DNA: TGTGCTCTTGGGAAGCCCCACTGGGCAGGACACGATAAACTCATCTTT. The encoded protein is CALGKPHWAGHDKLIF.

As for this clone: Given a much more abundant clone one base away, this may be a read error. The identical CDR3 is also encoded by other nucleotide sequences in the sample. This chain joins TRDV2 and TRDJ1; maybe TRDD3 (8 bases). The CDR3 contains 21 residues. Germline V gene data show CDR1 as GEAIGNYY and CDR2 as EKD. Trimming cost V 0 bases and J 1 base, with 29 bases left between them. The CDR3 DNA reads as TGTGCCTGTGACACCGGCCTTCCTCGACTGGGGGCCCCACGAGGCACCGATAAACTCATCTTT. Residues: CACDTGLPRLGAPRGTDKLIF.